Below, 15 T cell receptor beta chains from the same sample are listed, as sequenced in a study of siplizumab effects on memory and regulatory T cells. The protocol was immunoSEQ multiplex PCR, while the TCRdb copy is restricted to in-frame clones and leaves out a portion. The sample lists around 100,000 clones, 90% to 95% occurring once. Specimen: Tregs sorted from blood. These receptors were taken from a human donor in good health.

The chain carries TRBV6-1 and TRBJ1-5; no clear D gene. There are 15 residues in the CDR3. The V end lost 8 bases, the J end lost 0 bases, and 14 bases lay between the germline ends. Germline CDR1 is MNHNS and CDR2 is SASEGT. The CDR3 here is CASGETVYSNQPQHF. In DNA form, the CDR3 reads TGTGCCAGCGGGGAGACGGTTTATAGCAATCAGCCCCAGCATTTT.

The chain's CDR3 is CASSVGTGGPPEQYF. The CDR3 DNA follows: TGTGCCAGCAGCGTAGGTACAGGGGGCCCACCCGAGCAGTACTTC. The chain recombines TRBV9 with TRBJ2-7; TRBD1 matches 9 bases. Trimming at V came to 0 bases and at J to 6 bases, leaving 7 bases not matched to a gene. This CDR3 spans 15 amino acids. Per the germline V gene, CDR1 is SGDLS and CDR2 is YYNGEE.

The chain has TRBV18 and TRBJ2-7, with 7 bases identical to TRBD1. This CDR3 comprises 14 residues. Germline V gene lookup returns CDR1 KGHSH and CDR2 LQKENI. J lost 2 bases, V lost 4 bases, and 5 bases had no gene match. DNA for the CDR3: TGTGCCAGCTCACTTCCGGGACAGACCTACGAGCAGTACTTC. Translating it yields CASSLPGQTYEQYF.

The chain joins TRBV5-4 to TRBJ1-5; 7 bases match TRBD1. V was clipped by 3 bases and J by 4 bases; unmatched bases: 4. Germline V CDR1 and CDR2: SGHNT, YYREEE (reference sequence). CDR3 length equals 14 residues. CDR3: CASSSEGANQPQHF. The CDR3 bases are TGTGCCAGCAGCTCCGAGGGGGCGAATCAGCCCCAGCATTTT.

The rearrangement joins TRBV30 to TRBJ1-3; weak D call: TRBD1 (5 bases). This CDR3 contains 12 residues. Looked up from germline, CDR1 is GTSNPN and CDR2 is SVGIG (reference sequence). With 4 bases removed from V and 2 bases from J, the gap between germline ends came to 6 bases. The CDR3 sequence is CAWTGPGNTIYF. In DNA, the CDR3 is TGTGCCTGGACAGGGCCTGGAAACACCATATATTTT.

The J gene is TRBJ2-5, the V gene TRBV28; no firm D call. CDR3 length: 15 amino acids. Per the germline V gene, CDR1 is MDHEN and CDR2 is SYDVKM. V lost 5 bases to trimming and J lost 4 bases, with 17 bases between them. CDR3 sequence reads: CASSPDLGTGETQYF. CDR3 nucleotide sequence: TGTGCCAGCAGTCCCGATTTAGGTACCGGAGAGACCCAGTACTTC.

J is TRBJ2-3 and V is TRBV6-4; D is undetermined. Germline V lookup: CDR1 MRHNA, CDR2 SNTAGT. Trimming cost V 2 bases and J 4 bases, with 10 bases left between them. This CDR3 region has 14 residues. The CDR3 DNA is TGTGCCAGCAGTGACAGGAGTCGCGCAGATACGCAGTATTTT. Translating gives CASSDRSRADTQYF.

This sequence joins TRBV7-2 and TRBJ1-1; unclear D gene. The length of the CDR3 is 13 residues. CDR1 and CDR2 (germline): SGHTA, FQGNSA. The V end was cut by 1 base, the J end by 2 bases, with 5 bases between. CDR3 sequence: CASSLEGNTEAFF. In DNA, the CDR3 is TGTGCCAGCAGCTTAGAGGGAAACACTGAAGCTTTCTTT.

V gene TRBV28 combines with J gene TRBJ2-3; no reliable D call. The CDR3 contains 11 residues. The V gene lost 2 bases and the J gene lost 5 bases, with 2 bases spanning the gap. From germline, CDR1 is MDHEN and CDR2 SYDVKM. Here the CDR3 reads CASSLKDTQYF. In nucleotides, the CDR3 is TGTGCCAGCAGTTTAAAAGATACGCAGTATTTT.

The CDR3: CASSTRPGLGEKLFF. The CDR3, as DNA: TGTGCCAGCAGCACGCGACCGGGGTTGGGGGAAAAACTGTTTTTT. This chain links TRBV11-2 with TRBJ1-4; unclear D gene. V was trimmed by 5 bases and J by 8 bases, leaving 18 bases between them. CDR1 and CDR2 (germline): SGHAT, FQNNGV. This CDR3 has 15 amino acids.

This clone was seen a single time. This chain joins TRBV11-2 and TRBJ2-7, with a tentative D call TRBD2 (6 bases). The germline V gene has CDR1 SGHAT and CDR2 FQNNGV. The CDR3 is 15 amino acids. Trimming cost V 5 bases and J 0 bases, with 14 bases left between them. The CDR3 loop reads CASSKGLRLSYEQYF. For the CDR3, the DNA is TGTGCCAGCAGCAAGGGACTCCGACTCTCCTACGAGCAGTACTTC.

This chain links TRBV7-6 with TRBJ1-4; the D gene is possibly TRBD1 (5 bases). V was cut by 0 bases and J by 8 bases, with 13 bases left in between. Germline loops: CDR1 SGHVS, CDR2 FNYEAQ. This CDR3 spans 15 amino acids. CDR3 region: CASSLAGLFGEKLFF. The CDR3, as DNA: TGTGCCAGCAGCTTAGCGGGGCTGTTTGGGGAAAAACTGTTTTTT.

The gene calls are TRBV15 and TRBJ1-5; the D gene is possibly TRBD1 (6 bases). V lost 8 bases, J lost 2 bases, and 16 bases lay in between. Germline V lookup: CDR1 LNHNV, CDR2 YYDKDF (reference sequence). CDR3 length equals 15 residues. The DNA for the CDR3 is TGTGCCACCCGGGGGGGGCGCTTTGGCAATCAGCCCCAGCATTTT. Amino acids: CATRGGRFGNQPQHF.

The gene calls are TRBV2 and TRBJ2-5; the D is unclear. The germline V gene has CDR1 SNHLY and CDR2 FYNNEI. The CDR3 has 13 amino acids. V shed 3 bases and J shed 6 bases, with 11 bases lying between them. CDR3 coding DNA: TGTGCCAGCAGTGATGGGGTGGGAAAGACCCAGTACTTC. It is translated as CASSDGVGKTQYF.

The rearrangement joins TRBV9 to TRBJ2-1; D is unclear. CDR3 length: 13 amino acids. Germline values: CDR1 SGDLS, CDR2 YYNGEE. V was pared by 2 bases and J by 2 bases, with 5 bases between. CDR3 in amino acids: CASSVTPYNEQFF. The CDR3 DNA reads as TGTGCCAGCAGCGTGACCCCCTACAATGAGCAGTTCTTC. The variable domain in full, with the rest retrieved from reference TRBV9 and TRBJ2-1, is DSGVTQTPKHLITATGQRVTLRCSPRSGDLSVYWYQQSLDQGLQFLIQYYNGEERAKGNILERFSAQQFPDLHSELNLSSLELGDSALYFCASSVTPYNEQFFGPGTRLTVL.